This note documents a single T cell receptor beta chain sequence. What it recognizes is unknown. The junction differs from germline at one of its ends, possibly a read error. The CDR3 is made up of 13 amino acids. The germline V gene has CDR1 MDHEN and CDR2 SYDVKM. This record comes from a study of glioma-infiltrating T cells. The iRepertoire nested amplicon-rescue multiplex PCR amplified TCR alpha and beta CDR3s from RNA. Tissue mRNA or PBMC total RNA, 100-400 ng, went into one-step reverse transcription and amplification. Via MiXCR, TCRdb re-called the multiplex PCR reads, giving one row per CDR3 protein. The sample carries roughly 100,000 distinct CDR3 sequences, under 30% recorded once. Findings and limits, study-wide: Above-expected tissue-blood divergence occurred in all gliomas, most in low-grade ones. Tissue and blood shared very few CDR3 sequences.

The source of this sequence is a human donor with low-grade glioma or glioblastoma, undergoing nonglioma brain surgery, or in good health (not recorded which). The chain combines TRBV28 with TRBJ2-3; maybe TRBD1 (5 bases). What was sequenced was glioma tissue, nonneoplastic brain tissue, or PBMCs (not recorded which). The CDR3 sequence: CSSGGRVTDTQYF. CDR3 nucleotides: TGCTCCTCAGGCGGCAGGGTAACAGATACGCAGTATTTT.